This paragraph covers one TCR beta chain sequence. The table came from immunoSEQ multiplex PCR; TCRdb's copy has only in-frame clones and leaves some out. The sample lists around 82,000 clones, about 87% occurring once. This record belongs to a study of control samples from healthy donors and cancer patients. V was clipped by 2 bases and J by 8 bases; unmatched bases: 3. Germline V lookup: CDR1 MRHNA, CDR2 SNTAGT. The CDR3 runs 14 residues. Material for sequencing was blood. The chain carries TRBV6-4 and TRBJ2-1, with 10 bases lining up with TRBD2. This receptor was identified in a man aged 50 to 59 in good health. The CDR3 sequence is CASSDLAGAHEQFF. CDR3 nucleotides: TGTGCCAGCAGTGACCTAGCGGGAGCCCATGAGCAGTTCTTC.